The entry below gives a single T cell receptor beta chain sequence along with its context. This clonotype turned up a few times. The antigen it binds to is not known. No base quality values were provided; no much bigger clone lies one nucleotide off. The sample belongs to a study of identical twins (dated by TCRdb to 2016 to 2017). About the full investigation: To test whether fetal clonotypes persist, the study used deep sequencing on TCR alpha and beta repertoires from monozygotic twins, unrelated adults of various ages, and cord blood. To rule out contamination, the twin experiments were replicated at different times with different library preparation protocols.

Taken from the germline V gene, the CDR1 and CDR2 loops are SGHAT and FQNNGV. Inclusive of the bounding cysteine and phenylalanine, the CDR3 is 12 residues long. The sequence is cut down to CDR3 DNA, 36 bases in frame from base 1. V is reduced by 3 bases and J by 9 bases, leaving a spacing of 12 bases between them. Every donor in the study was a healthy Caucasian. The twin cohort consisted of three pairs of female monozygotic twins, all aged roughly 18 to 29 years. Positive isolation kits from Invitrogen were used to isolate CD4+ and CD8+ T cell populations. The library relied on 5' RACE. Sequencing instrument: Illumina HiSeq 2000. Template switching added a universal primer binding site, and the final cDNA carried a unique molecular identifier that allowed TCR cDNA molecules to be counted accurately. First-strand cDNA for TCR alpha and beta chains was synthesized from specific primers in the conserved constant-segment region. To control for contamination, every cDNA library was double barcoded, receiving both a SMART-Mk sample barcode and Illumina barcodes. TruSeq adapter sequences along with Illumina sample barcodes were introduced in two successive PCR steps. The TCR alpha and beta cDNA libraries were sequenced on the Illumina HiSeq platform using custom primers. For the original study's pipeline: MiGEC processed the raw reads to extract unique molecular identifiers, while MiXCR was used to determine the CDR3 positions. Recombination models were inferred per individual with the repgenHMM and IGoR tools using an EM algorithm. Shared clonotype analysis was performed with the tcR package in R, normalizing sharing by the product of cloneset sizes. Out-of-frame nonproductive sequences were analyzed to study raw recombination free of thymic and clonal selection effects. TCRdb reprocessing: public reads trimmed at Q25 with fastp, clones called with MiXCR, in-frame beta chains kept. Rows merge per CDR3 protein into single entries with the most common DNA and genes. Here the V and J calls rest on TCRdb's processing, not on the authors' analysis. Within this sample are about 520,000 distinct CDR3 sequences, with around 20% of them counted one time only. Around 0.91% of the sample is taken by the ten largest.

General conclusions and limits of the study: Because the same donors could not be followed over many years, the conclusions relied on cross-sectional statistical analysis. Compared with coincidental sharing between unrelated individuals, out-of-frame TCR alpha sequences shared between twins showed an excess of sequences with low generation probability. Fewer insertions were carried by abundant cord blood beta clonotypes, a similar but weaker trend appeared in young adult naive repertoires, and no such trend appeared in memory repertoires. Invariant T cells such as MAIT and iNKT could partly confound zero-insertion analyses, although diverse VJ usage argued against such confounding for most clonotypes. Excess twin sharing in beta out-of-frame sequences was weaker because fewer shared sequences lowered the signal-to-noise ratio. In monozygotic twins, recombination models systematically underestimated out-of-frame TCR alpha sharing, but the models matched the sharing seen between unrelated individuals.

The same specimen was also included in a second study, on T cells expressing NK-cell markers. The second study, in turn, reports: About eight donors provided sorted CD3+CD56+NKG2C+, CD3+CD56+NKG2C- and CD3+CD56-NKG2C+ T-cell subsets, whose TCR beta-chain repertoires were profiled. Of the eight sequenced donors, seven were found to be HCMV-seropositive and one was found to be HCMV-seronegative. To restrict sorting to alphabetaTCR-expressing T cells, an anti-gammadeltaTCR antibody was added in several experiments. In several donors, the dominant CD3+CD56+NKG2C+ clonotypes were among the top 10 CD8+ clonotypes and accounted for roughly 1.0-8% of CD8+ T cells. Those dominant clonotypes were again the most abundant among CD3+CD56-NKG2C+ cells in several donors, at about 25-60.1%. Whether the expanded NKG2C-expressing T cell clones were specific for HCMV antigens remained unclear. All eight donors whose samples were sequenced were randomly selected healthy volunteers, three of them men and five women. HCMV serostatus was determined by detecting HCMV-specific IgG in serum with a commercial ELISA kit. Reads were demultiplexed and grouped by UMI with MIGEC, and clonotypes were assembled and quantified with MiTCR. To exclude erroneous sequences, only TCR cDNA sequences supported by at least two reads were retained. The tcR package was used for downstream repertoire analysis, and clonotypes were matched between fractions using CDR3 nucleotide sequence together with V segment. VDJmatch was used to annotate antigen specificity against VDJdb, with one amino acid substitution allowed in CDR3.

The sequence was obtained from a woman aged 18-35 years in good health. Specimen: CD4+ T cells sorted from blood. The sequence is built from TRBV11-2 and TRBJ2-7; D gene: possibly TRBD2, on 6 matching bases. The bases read TGTGCCAGCAGCTTGGCGGGGATGGGGCAGTACTTC. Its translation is CASSLAGMGQYF.